The subject of this entry is one T cell receptor (beta chain). This entry is derived from a study of radiotherapy plus CTLA-4 blockade in lung cancer. The assay was immunoSEQ multiplex PCR, and TCRdb's table has in-frame clones only and misses some. The data contain about 85,000 clones, approximately 83% of them singletons. The V and J ends lost 2 bases and 4 bases respectively, with 14 bases between them. The CDR3 has 14 residues. Germline V gene data show CDR1 as GTSNPN and CDR2 as SVGIG (reference sequence). The sample in question was peripheral blood, obtained from a patient treated with radiotherapy plus ipilimumab. This TCR was sampled from a human donor with non-small cell lung cancer who had a partial response to radiotherapy plus ipilimumab. This sequence joins TRBV30 and TRBJ1-2; maybe TRBD1 (6 bases). In DNA, the CDR3 is TGTGCCTGGAGTTCCCTCAGCAGGGGCTATGGCTACACCTTC. Translation gives CAWSSLSRGYGYTF.